Listed below are T cell receptor beta chains from one sample, sequenced in a study of blood T cell repertoires in COVID-19. Method: immunoSEQ multiplex PCR; TCRdb's copy keeps in-frame clones and lacks some. The data contain some 310,000 clones, about nine tenths of them singletons. Sequenced input: peripheral blood. The receptor set was obtained from a woman aged 30 to 39 with COVID-19, enrolled during active disease. Each CDR3 is given with its conserved first and last residue. Each record gives: clone size, D gene, J gene, V gene, CDR3 protein, CDR3 DNA. D genes are given only for firm matches. Rows give clone size only sometimes, using once, few, many, or a class for an expanded clone.

. . TRBJ1-4 TRBV28 CASGRQEKLFF TGTGCCAGCGGAAGACAAGAAAAACTGTTTTTT
. . TRBJ1-4 TRBV5-1 CASSPSDSLNEKLFF TGCGCCAGCAGTCCAAGTGACAGCTTAAATGAAAAACTGTTTTTT
. . TRBJ2-3 TRBV27 CASSSGTDTQYF TGTGCCAGCAGTTCAGGCACAGATACGCAGTATTTT
few TRBD1 TRBJ2-7 TRBV19 CASSAGTGSTYEQYF TGTGCCAGTAGCGCAGGGACAGGGAGCACCTACGAGCAGTACTTC
. . TRBJ1-1 TRBV6-5 CASSYRGGTEAFF TGTGCCAGCAGTTACCGAGGAGGAACTGAAGCTTTCTTT
. . TRBJ2-2 TRBV19 CASSIKGRPGELFF TGTGCCAGTAGTATAAAGGGGAGGCCCGGGGAGCTGTTTTTT
. TRBD1 TRBJ1-3 TRBV19 CASSQQADRGYTIYF TGTGCCAGTAGTCAACAGGCCGACAGGGGATACACCATATATTTT
. . TRBJ1-2 TRBV18 CASSPPGTHGYTF TGTGCCAGCTCACCTCCCGGGACTCATGGCTACACCTTC
. TRBD1 TRBJ2-7 TRBV18 CASSSSRDRGRTGEQYF TGTGCCAGCTCATCGTCCCGGGACAGGGGGCGTACAGGCGAGCAGTACTTC
. . TRBJ1-6 TRBV5-1 CASSLWQGDSPLHF TGCGCCAGCAGCTTGTGGCAAGGGGATTCACCCCTCCACTTT
. . TRBJ1-1 TRBV3-1/TRBV3-2 CASSHPRVGTEAFF TGTGCCAGCAGCCACCCGCGGGTTGGCACTGAAGCTTTCTTT
. TRBD1 TRBJ1-4 TRBV2 CASSGWDSPSTNEKLFF TGTGCCAGCAGTGGATGGGACAGCCCTTCAACTAATGAAAAACTGTTTTTT
once TRBD2 TRBJ2-2 TRBV2 CASSSGLAGGGIGELFF TGTGCCAGCAGTTCGGGACTAGCGGGAGGAGGAATCGGGGAGCTGTTTTTT
. TRBD2 TRBJ2-7 TRBV6-1 CASSEGVAGPYEQYF TGTGCCAGCAGTGAAGGGGTAGCGGGGCCCTACGAGCAGTACTTC
. TRBD1 TRBJ1-1 TRBV7-8 CASSLAGQGISAFF TGTGCCAGCAGCTTAGCGGGACAGGGGATCTCGGCTTTCTTT
. TRBD1 TRBJ2-1 TRBV19 CASREDRGSFENEQFF TGTGCCAGTAGGGAGGACAGGGGAAGTTTCGAGAATGAGCAGTTCTTC
once TRBD2 TRBJ2-7 TRBV7-2 CASSLVGSGTYEQYF TGTGCCAGCAGCTTAGTTGGTAGCGGGACCTACGAGCAGTACTTC
. TRBD2 TRBJ2-1 TRBV27 CASSLTTAGRDEQFF TGTGCCAGCAGTTTGACAACAGCGGGAAGGGATGAGCAGTTCTTC
. TRBD1 TRBJ2-1 TRBV2 CVSQGQGYNEQFF TGTGTCTCCCAGGGACAGGGGTACAATGAGCAGTTCTTC
. TRBD1 TRBJ2-7 TRBV18 CASSGGTGDGYEQYF TGTGCCAGCTCGGGGGGGACAGGGGATGGCTACGAGCAGTACTTC
few . TRBJ1-5 TRBV10-3 CAISEENNQPQHF TGTGCCATCAGTGAAGAGAACAATCAGCCCCAGCATTTT
. . TRBJ1-1 TRBV11-2 CASSLVRGDTEAFF TGTGCCAGCAGCTTAGTGCGGGGAGACACTGAAGCTTTCTTT
. . TRBJ2-3 TRBV30 CACPLSGTSTDTQYF TGTGCCTGTCCCCTTAGCGGAACTAGCACAGATACGCAGTATTTT
. . TRBJ1-1 TRBV12-3/TRBV12-4 CASSFTGNTEAFF TGTGCCAGCAGTTTCACAGGGAACACTGAAGCTTTCTTT
. TRBD2 TRBJ2-5 TRBV5-1 CASSLAPSGRLETQYF TGCGCCAGCAGCTTGGCCCCAAGCGGGAGGTTGGAGACCCAGTACTTC
. . TRBJ2-1 TRBV20-1 CSASYGRMGEQFF TGCAGTGCTAGTTATGGGAGGATGGGTGAGCAGTTCTTC
. . TRBJ1-1 TRBV6-6 CASRGTQGNTEAFF TGTGCCAGCAGGGGAACACAGGGTAACACTGAAGCTTTCTTT
. . TRBJ2-2 TRBV5-1 CASSLGRLDTGELFF TGCGCCAGCAGCTTGGGACGACTGGACACCGGGGAGCTGTTTTTT
. . TRBJ2-5 TRBV6-5 CASNESQETQYF TGTGCCAGCAACGAGTCCCAAGAGACCCAGTACTTC
. . TRBJ1-2 TRBV28 CASSLLKGDRSYTF TGTGCCAGCAGTTTACTCAAAGGTGACAGGAGCTACACCTTC
few . TRBJ1-5 TRBV4-1 CASSQVGANQPQHF TGCGCCAGCAGCCAAGTGGGAGCTAATCAGCCCCAGCATTTT
few . TRBJ2-1 TRBV10-3 CAISPAGSYNEQFF TGTGCCATCAGTCCCGCGGGTTCCTACAATGAGCAGTTCTTC
. . TRBJ2-5 TRBV18 CASSPRSQETQYF TGTGCCAGCTCACCACGGAGCCAAGAGACCCAGTACTTC
. . TRBJ1-2 TRBV7-2 CASSSSYGYTF TGTGCCAGCAGCTCCAGCTATGGCTACACCTTC
. . TRBJ2-1 TRBV19 CASSIGPFEQFF TGTGCCAGTAGTATCGGTCCCTTCGAGCAGTTCTTC
. . TRBJ2-1 TRBV5-4 CASSLGTAIEQFF TGTGCCAGCAGCTTGGGGACTGCCATCGAGCAGTTCTTC
. TRBD1 TRBJ1-2 TRBV28 CASSFPGTGGYGYTF TGTGCCAGCAGTTTTCCCGGGACAGGGGGTTATGGCTACACCTTC
. . TRBJ1-1 TRBV5-5 CASSFTENTEAFF TGTGCCAGCAGCTTTACAGAGAACACTGAAGCTTTCTTT
. TRBD1 TRBJ2-1 TRBV5-5 CASSPGQGIPNEQFF TGTGCCAGCAGCCCGGGACAGGGGATCCCCAATGAGCAGTTCTTC
. . TRBJ2-7 TRBV5-6 CASSQSQGGTYEQYF TGTGCCAGCAGCCAGAGTCAGGGGGGAACCTACGAGCAGTACTTC
. TRBD1 TRBJ2-4 TRBV28 CATRDSLAKNIQYF TGTGCCACAAGGGACAGTCTAGCCAAAAACATTCAGTACTTC
. . TRBJ2-7 TRBV6-5 CASSYPRTDTYEQYF TGTGCCAGCAGTTACCCCAGGACAGACACCTACGAGCAGTACTTC
. . TRBJ2-7 TRBV27 CASSLAGTYEQYF TGTGCCAGCAGTTTAGCGGGAACCTACGAGCAGTACTTC
. TRBD2 TRBJ2-1 TRBV5-1 CASSLDTGTRYNEQFF TGCGCCAGCAGCTTGGACACCGGGACTAGGTACAATGAGCAGTTCTTC
. . TRBJ2-1 TRBV24-1 CATSDRGAAYNEQFF TGTGCCACCAGTGACAGGGGAGCCGCCTACAATGAGCAGTTCTTC
. . TRBJ1-2 TRBV5-6 CASSLDREPLF TGTGCCAGCAGCTTGGACAGGGAGCCCCTCTTC
. . TRBJ2-2 TRBV6-5 CASSYGTGELFF TGTGCCAGCAGTTACGGGACTGGGGAGCTGTTTTTT
. TRBD1 TRBJ1-3 TRBV5-1 CASSLRQGAGNTIYF TGCGCCAGCAGCCTTCGACAGGGGGCTGGAAACACCATATATTTT
. TRBD1 TRBJ2-5 TRBV15 CATSRDRTGSETQYF TGTGCCACCAGCAGAGACCGGACAGGGTCCGAGACCCAGTACTTC
. TRBD2 TRBJ2-5 TRBV5-1 CASKTAGGLETQYF TGCGCCAGCAAGACAGCGGGAGGTCTTGAGACCCAGTACTTC
. . TRBJ1-2 TRBV2 CASSQGVGEGGYTF TGTGCCAGCAGCCAAGGGGTGGGTGAAGGTGGCTACACCTTC
. TRBD2 TRBJ2-3 TRBV27 CASIWADGRALGTDTQYF TGTGCCAGCATTTGGGCCGACGGGAGGGCCCTGGGCACAGATACGCAGTATTTT
. . TRBJ1-2 TRBV29-1 CSVEDRHLANYGYTF TGCAGCGTTGAAGATCGACACTTAGCTAACTATGGCTACACCTTC